This T cell receptor (beta chain) is from a study of shared clonotypes between healthy human individuals. In the study overall: Three plates were used per donor for CD4 naive, three for CD4 memory, two for CD8 naive and one for CD8 memory.

Study-wide points: It was the few donors that limited the genetic and exposure-history diversity represented.

The protocol was immunoSEQ multiplex PCR, while the TCRdb copy is restricted to in-frame clones and leaves out a portion. The top ten clones hold 0.37% of a sample with fewer than 3 million clones, roughly 90% of them seen once. Concerning this clone: What it recognizes is unknown.

Losses at the gene ends were 8 bases for V and 3 bases for J; bases not matched to a gene: 15. Germline loops: CDR1 SQVTM, CDR2 ANQGSEA. This CDR3 is 15 amino acids long. This receptor was taken from a man between 18 and 35 years old in good health. Some clones in this sample may be carry-over from other donors' samples. The sequenced sample was naive CD4+ T cells from PBMCs. Stated subset: CD45RA+ positively selected. The rearrangement uses TRBV29-1 and TRBJ1-2, with TRBD1 matching 7 bases. This CDR3 reads CSPNRYRGFHYGYTF. The DNA of the CDR3 is TGCAGCCCTAACCGCTACAGGGGATTCCACTATGGCTACACCTTC.